This passage covers 22 T cell receptor beta chains from one sample sequenced in a study of T cell responses to AZD1222 COVID-19 vaccine. This table comes from immunoSEQ multiplex PCR, and its TCRdb copy is limited to in-frame clones, with some not included. The sample has around 84,000 clones, 70% to 90% seen once. Here the sequenced sample was peripheral blood, taken on day 0 of AZD1222 vaccination. Every receptor here comes from an adult in good health.

This chain links TRBV10-1 with TRBJ2-2; 10 bases match TRBD1. The CDR3 is 15 residues long. Germline CDR1 reads WNHNN; CDR2 reads SYGVQD (reference sequence). Trimming cost V 7 bases and J 7 bases; bases outside gene matches: 9. CDR3 residues: CASNDGQGERGELFF. The CDR3 coding sequence is TGCGCCAGCAACGATGGACAGGGGGAACGCGGGGAGCTGTTTTTT.

The V and J genes are TRBV6-2 or TRBV6-3 and TRBJ2-3; D is possibly TRBD1 (6 bases). Germline V gives CDR1 MNHEY, CDR2 SVGEGT. The CDR3 is 16 amino acids. With 6 bases removed from V and 4 bases from J, the gap between germline ends came to 20 bases. The CDR3 DNA reads as TGTGCCAGCAGATACAGGGAAACGGTTCGGGCAGATACGCAGTATTTT. It specifies CASRYRETVRADTQYF.

The chain recombines TRBV19 with TRBJ1-2, with a weak D call TRBD1 (5 bases). Germline V gives CDR1 LNHDA, CDR2 SQIVND (reference sequence). The germline V and J ends were trimmed by 7 bases and 9 bases, with 12 bases remaining between them. The CDR3 is 11 residues long. The CDR3 spells CASKQVGSYTF. The CDR3 DNA reads TGTGCCAGTAAACAGGTGGGGAGCTACACCTTC.

V and J are TRBV7-2 and TRBJ2-7; TRBD1 matches 8 bases. The CDR3 contains 15 residues. V shed 1 base, J shed 2 bases, and the junction held 4 bases outside the gene matches. Germline CDR1 is SGHTA and CDR2 is FQGNSA. The CDR3 DNA reads as TGTGCCAGCAGCTTAGGGATGACAGGGGCCTACGAGCAGTACTTC. Translation gives CASSLGMTGAYEQYF.

The genes are TRBV9 and TRBJ1-5; no clear D. This CDR3 spans 16 amino acids. CDR1 SGDLS and CDR2 YYNGEE come from the germline V gene. V was pared by 0 bases and J by 0 bases, with 10 bases between. CDR3: CASSVGSDNSNQPQHF. As DNA, the CDR3 is TGTGCCAGCAGCGTAGGGTCAGACAATAGCAATCAGCCCCAGCATTTT.

V usage is TRBV5-4 and J usage is TRBJ1-1, with no clear D. Between the trimmed V and J ends, which lost 7 bases and 1 base, there was a span of 11 bases. The length of the CDR3 is 13 residues. The V gene's germline CDR1 is SGHNT and CDR2 YYREEE (reference sequence). The CDR3 reads CASFTRANTEAFF. CDR3 sequence (DNA): TGTGCCAGCTTTACAAGGGCGAACACTGAAGCTTTCTTT.

The CDR3 bases are TGTGCCAGCTCACCATCTCGGGACGGGGAGCAGTTCTTC. It codes for CASSPSRDGEQFF. This chain links TRBV18 with TRBJ2-1; D possibly uses TRBD1 or TRBD2 (5 bases each). The germline CDR1 and CDR2 sequences are KGHSH and LQKENI. The CDR3 contains 13 residues. The ends were cut back, 2 bases at V and 10 bases at J, with 12 bases in the middle.

The CDR3 nucleotides read TGTGCCACCAGCAAGCCCGTAGCGGGAGGGTACACCGGGGAGCTGTTTTTT. Residues: CATSKPVAGGYTGELFF. The J gene is TRBJ2-2, the V gene TRBV15; TRBD2 matches 11 bases. CDR1 and CDR2 from the germline V gene are LNHNV and YYDKDF (reference sequence). V shed 4 bases and J 3 bases; nucleotides not matched to a gene: 7. CDR3 length: 17 amino acids.

The chain uses TRBV28 and TRBJ2-3, with a tentative D call TRBD2 (6 bases). CDR3 length: 14 amino acids. The germline CDR1 and CDR2 sequences are MDHEN and SYDVKM. V shed 2 bases and J shed 6 bases, with 12 bases lying between them. The CDR3 DNA sequence: TGTGCCAGCAGTTTACCGCTCCGGGGGGATACGCAGTATTTT. This encodes CASSLPLRGDTQYF. The variable domain in full, with the rest retrieved from reference TRBV28 and TRBJ2-3, is DVKVTQSSRYLVKRTGEKVFLECVQDMDHENMFWYRQDPGLGLRLIYFSYDVKMKEKGDIPEGYSVSREKKERFSLILESASTNQTSMYLCASSLPLRGDTQYFGPGTRLTVL.

V usage is TRBV3-1 (or the pseudogene TRBV3-2) and J usage is TRBJ1-6, with D possibly being TRBD1 (6 bases). CDR3 length: 18 amino acids. Germline-derived CDR1 and CDR2 are LGHDT and YNNKEL (reference sequence). The ends were cut back, 6 bases at V and 2 bases at J, with 20 bases in the middle. CDR3 nucleotide sequence: TGTGCCAGCAGGCGCGAAAACTGGGGGGCCGCCTATAATTCACCCCTCCACTTT. It codes for CASRRENWGAAYNSPLHF.

This clone appeared a single time. This chain links TRBV21-1 with TRBJ1-4. TRBV21-1 is recorded as a pseudogene. There are 13 residues in the CDR3. CDR3: CASSGSTNEKLFF. CDR3 in DNA: TGTGCCAGCAGCGGATCAACTAATGAAAAACTGTTTTTT.

This chain connects TRBV9 to TRBJ1-2; D ambiguous. CDR1 is SGDLS and CDR2 is YYNGEE in the germline V gene. The CDR3 runs to 14 residues. Trimming left V 3 bases short and J 4 bases short, with 13 bases between. CDR3 nucleotides: TGTGCCAGCAGCGCAGTCTCCGGGCCCTATGGCTACACCTTC. It translates to CASSAVSGPYGYTF.

The rearrangement links TRBV19 to TRBJ2-1, with 11 bases aligning to TRBD2. The length of the CDR3 is 16 residues. Germline V CDR1 and CDR2: LNHDA, SQIVND (reference sequence). The junction had 8 bases not matched to a gene; V was cut back by 3 bases and J by 7 bases. CDR3 coding DNA: TGTGCCAGTAGTATTTCACTAGCGGGAGTGACGAATGAGCAGTTCTTC. It specifies CASSISLAGVTNEQFF.

The J gene is TRBJ2-2, the V gene TRBV18; D is ambiguous. The germline V gene has CDR1 KGHSH and CDR2 LQKENI. V lost 5 bases and J 4 bases, leaving 5 bases between the germline ends. This CDR3 contains 12 residues. CDR3 amino acids: CASSSRTGELFF. For the CDR3, the DNA is TGTGCCAGCTCATCGCGCACCGGGGAGCTGTTTTTT. The variable domain in full, with the rest retrieved from reference TRBV18 and TRBJ2-2, is NAGVMQNPRHLVRRRGQEARLRCSPMKGHSHVYWYRQLPEEGLKFMVYLQKENIIDESGMPKERFSAEFPKEGPSILRIQQVVRGDSAAYFCASSSRTGELFFGEGSRLTVL.

This clone came up once. This chain links TRBV2 with TRBJ2-2, with D tentatively TRBD1 or TRBD2 (5 bases each). Between the trimmed V and J ends, which lost 6 bases and 9 bases, there was a span of 17 bases. From germline, CDR1 is SNHLY and CDR2 FYNNEI. This CDR3 spans 14 amino acids. The CDR3 here is CASSGDPGPRELFF. CDR3 DNA sequence: TGTGCCAGCAGCGGGGACCCGGGACCCCGGGAGCTGTTTTTT. Supplemented by reference TRBV2 and TRBJ2-2, the full variable domain reads EPEVTQTPSHQVTQMGQEVILRCVPISNHLYFYWYRQILGQKVEFLVSFYNNEISEKSEIFDDQFSVERPDGSNFTLKIRSTKLEDSAMYFCASSGDPGPRELFFGEGSRLTVL.

J is TRBJ2-1 and V is TRBV5-1; possibly TRBD2 for D (6 bases). Germline values: CDR1 SGHRS, CDR2 YFSETQ. V dropped 0 bases and J dropped 6 bases, with 13 bases sitting between them. The CDR3 runs 15 residues. The CDR3 is CASSLVAGSPNEQFF. The CDR3 DNA is TGCGCCAGCAGCTTGGTTGCGGGATCCCCCAATGAGCAGTTCTTC.

The chain combines TRBV18 with TRBJ2-7; D tentatively reads TRBD1 or TRBD2 (6 bases each). CDR3 length: 16 amino acids. The germline CDR1 and CDR2 sequences are KGHSH and LQKENI. V lost 3 bases to trimming and J lost 2 bases, with 17 bases between them. The CDR3 is CASSPGSGRGAYEQYF. CDR3 sequence (DNA): TGTGCCAGCTCACCCGGATCGGGAAGGGGGGCCTACGAGCAGTACTTC.

This sequence joins TRBV2 and TRBJ2-1; D gene uncertain. This CDR3 spans 12 amino acids. Trimming stripped 3 bases from V and 15 bases from J, with 15 bases between. Looked up from germline, CDR1 is SNHLY and CDR2 is FYNNEI. CDR3 residues: CASSEESPVLFF. For the CDR3, the DNA is TGTGCCAGCAGTGAGGAGAGCCCGGTGCTGTTCTTC.

With respect to this clone: One end of the junction does not line up with germline, which may come from a read error. The rearrangement joins TRBV10-3 to TRBJ2-7; D unresolved. The germline gives CDR1 ENHRY, CDR2 SYGVKD. The length of the CDR3 is 12 residues. The CDR3 loop is CAISESGERSDF. The DNA of the CDR3 is TGTGCCATCAGTGAGTCTGGGGAACGGAGTGACTTC.

Turning to this clone: The sample contains more than one DNA sequence encoding this CDR3. The rearrangement joins TRBV2 to TRBJ2-7; D not certain. Trimming stripped 4 bases from V and 1 base from J, with 2 bases between. The CDR3 spans 11 residues. Germline V CDR1 and CDR2: SNHLY, FYNNEI. CDR3 region: CASSASYEQYF. The CDR3 DNA reads TGTGCCAGCAGTGCTTCCTACGAGCAGTACTTC.

A word on this clone: At one end the junction does not follow the germline gene, possibly because of a read error. The CDR3 DNA follows: TGTGCTAGCAGCTTAGGGAGCGGACTTACGAGGGTCAATGAGCAGTTCTTC. Translating it yields CASSLGSGLTRVNEQFF. The chain links TRBV7-7 to TRBJ2-1; maybe TRBD2 (5 bases). In germline, CDR1 is SSHAT, CDR2 FNYEAQ (reference sequence). This CDR3 spans 17 amino acids. The whole variable domain, filled in from reference TRBV7-7 and TRBJ2-1, reads GAGVSQSPRYKVTKRGQDVTLRCDPISSHATLYWYQQALGQGPEFLTYFNYEAQPDKSGLPSDRFSAERPEGSISTLTIQRTEQRDSAMYRCASSLGSGLTRVNEQFFGPGTRLTVL.

This clone was detected a few times. The chain recombines TRBV5-1 with TRBJ1-2, with 8 bases identical to TRBD1. The J segment lost 7 bases and the V segment lost 4 bases, leaving 6 bases of the junction unmatched. Per germline, CDR1 SGHRS and CDR2 YFSETQ. CDR3 size: 13 residues. The CDR3 loop is CASSPTGDRGYTF. In DNA, the CDR3 is TGCGCCAGCAGCCCGACAGGGGATCGTGGCTACACCTTC. The whole variable domain, remainder taken from reference TRBV5-1 and TRBJ1-2, is KAGVTQTPRYLIKTRGQQVTLSCSPISGHRSVSWYQQTPGQGLQFLFEYFSETQRNKGNFPGRFSGRQFSNSRSEMNVSTLELGDSALYLCASSPTGDRGYTFGSGTRLTVV.